These T cell receptor beta chains were read from a single sample in a study of blood T cell repertoires in COVID-19. Sequencing was performed with immunoSEQ multiplex PCR; in TCRdb, only in-frame clones are kept and a portion is missing. Among 35,000 to 45,000 clones listed, 80% to 90% were seen once. Specimen: peripheral blood. These receptors were collected from a human donor in a cohort sampled during active COVID-19. Each CDR3 is given with its conserved first and last residue.

18	TRBV10-1	TRBJ2-7	CASSESTLKGQGHYEQYF
16	TRBV6-4	TRBJ2-6	CASSDGGSSGANVLTF
15	TRBV27	TRBJ2-7	CASREGLAPSYEQYF
15	TRBV5-4	TRBJ1-6	CASSVNPGTEEPLHF
15	TRBV7-2	TRBJ2-1	CASSLGQTSYNEQFF
14	TRBV5-1	TRBJ2-1	CASSYLPGDNEQFF
13	TRBV6-5	TRBJ1-1	CASSFPGVTEAFF
16	TRBV4-3	TRBJ1-1	CASSPGTGNGLSEAFF
13	TRBV3-1/TRBV3-2	TRBJ2-7	CASSQDTGYEQYF
15	TRBV5-1	TRBJ1-6	CASSFSNSYNSPLHF
14	TRBV11-2	TRBJ1-1	CASSWETLNTEAFF
15	TRBV30	TRBJ1-6	CALTYRGAGNSPLHF
17	TRBV28	TRBJ2-3	CASSFKVTGDGTDTQYF
14	TRBV6-4	TRBJ1-1	CASSDSNRGTEAFF
14	TRBV2	TRBJ1-5	CASSYEGQGQPQHF
15	TRBV7-2	TRBJ2-5	CASSRGTSIQETQYF
15	TRBV6-5	NA	CASIRGGQGAYEQYF
18	TRBV18	TRBJ1-5	CASSPGQGAYLGNQPQHF
16	TRBV18	TRBJ2-2	CASSRPGQGATGELFF
11	TRBV6-5	TRBJ1-5	CASQGSQPQHF
16	TRBV15	TRBJ2-3	CATSFRLAGRTDTQYF
15	TRBV9	TRBJ2-7	CASSAPGSISYEQYF
18	TRBV11-2	TRBJ1-1	CASSSLRTGKGPNTEAFF
16	TRBV3-1/TRBV3-2	TRBJ2-1	CASSHDRVLSSNEQFF
12	TRBV6-4	TRBJ1-2	CASMDRPYGYTF
13	TRBV3-1/TRBV3-2	TRBJ1-1	CASSRGQITEAFF
13	TRBV28	TRBJ1-1	CASSQARNTEAFF
14	TRBV5-6	TRBJ1-5	CASSLTGNNQPQHF
13	TRBV5-1	TRBJ2-3	CASSSGSTDTQYF
16	TRBV5-4	TRBJ2-1	CASSFPGLAGGDEQFF
17	TRBV6-1	TRBJ2-7	CASSETVRGGDPYEQYF
16	TRBV27	TRBJ1-5	CASSSTGTGEGQPQHF
14	TRBV15	TRBJ2-7	CATSRDPLRHEQYF
15	TRBV7-9	TRBJ2-5	CASSWDRGGGETQYF
12	TRBV6-2/TRBV6-3	TRBJ2-1	CASSYWSNEQFF
14	TRBV5-1	TRBJ1-3	CASSSGGGGNTIYF
18	TRBV15	TRBJ2-6	CATSRVTGQVSGANVLTF
14	TRBV5-1	TRBJ2-3	CASSLEGGTDTQYF
18	TRBV6-2/TRBV6-3	TRBJ2-1	CASSYGGPSGRARNEQFF
16	TRBV5-1	TRBJ2-5	CASSLGGFWGPETQYF
15	TRBV5-1	TRBJ2-2	CASTSGLAGTGELFF
13	TRBV27	TRBJ2-7	CASSLREDYEQYF
13	TRBV4-1	TRBJ2-1	CASSVRSYNEQFF
17	TRBV4-2	TRBJ1-3	CASSQLPGQGTRNTIYF
13	TRBV12-5	TRBJ2-7	CASGISGGYEQYF